This record covers a single TCR beta chain. CDR3 length: 13 residues. The V end lost 3 bases, the J end lost 5 bases, and 11 bases lay between the germline ends. Per the germline V gene, CDR1 is MNHEY and CDR2 is SVGEGT. Data came from immunoSEQ multiplex PCR; TCRdb stores just in-frame clones and leaves some out. This table has approximately 140,000 clones, around 88% appearing once. The source of the sample is a study of blood T cell repertoires in COVID-19. Study details: Sources were T cells, B-cell-depleted T cells, or PBMCs; the material itself was cDNA or gDNA.

Sequencing was carried out using peripheral blood. This clonotype originated in a man aged 50 or older with active or convalescent COVID-19. The rearrangement links TRBV6-2 or TRBV6-3 to TRBJ2-7; D not certain. In DNA form, the CDR3 reads TGTGCCAGCAGTTATTTCACCCCGGACGAGCAGTACTTC. This codes for CASSYFTPDEQYF.